This T cell receptor beta chain appears in the sequencing data of a study of T cells in Graves' hyperthyroidism and ophthalmopathy (dated by TCRdb to 2018 to 2020). Study-level background: Peripheral blood was sampled at the time of initial diagnosis, prior to any treatment. To identify TCR V-J signatures that set the groups apart, the researchers used a discovery cohort of roughly 100 patients, made up of 40 to 45 with Graves' ophthalmopathy and 57 with stable Graves' hyperthyroidism. An independent validation cohort of around 19 hyperthyroidism patients and 17 patients who later progressed to ophthalmopathy tested prospective prediction of ophthalmopathy. The 100 or so discovery patients were divided at random into training and test sets in a 7:3 ratio. In addition, the study compared T-cell repertoires in thyroid tissue and in blood from about 6 Graves' hyperthyroidism patients. After blood sampling, hyperthyroidism patients were treated with methimazole at a starting dose of 30 mg daily, and ophthalmopathy patients were treated with high-dose intravenous methylprednisolone. TCR Vbeta CDR3 sequencing of around 130 peripheral blood samples (about 45 ophthalmopathy, approximately 80 hyperthyroidism and some 17 progressor patients) is reported in the paper.

Stable Graves' hyperthyroidism was defined as the absence of progression to ophthalmopathy over 18 months of follow-up. The hyperthyroidism patients were between 18 and 65 years old and newly diagnosed, with a disease duration of less than 2 months. Patients with uncontrolled infections, other autoimmune diseases, pregnancy or lactation were excluded. Diagnoses were based on clinical symptoms, serum thyroxine and TRAb, thyroid ultrasound and orbital computed tomography. Ficoll-Paque density gradient centrifugation was used to isolate PBMCs from under 11 ml of fresh peripheral blood. Trizol reagent was used to extract total RNA, and RNA quality was then checked on an Agilent 2100 Bioanalyzer. The TCR beta CDR3 regions were amplified from the RNA transcripts. For the first round of RT-PCR on the TCR CDR3, the HTBI primer set was used together with the Qiagen OneStep RT-PCR kit. Libraries were constructed in a second round of multiplex PCR, after which size selection and purification were performed. Paired-end sequencing of the libraries was performed with 100 bp reads on an Illumina HiSeq2000. Regarding the original processing steps: SOAPnuke was used to process the raw data, throwing out any read that contained adapters or uncalled bases, had a mean Phred below 15, or lacked an exact constant-primer or identifier match. High-quality paired reads were merged using COPE v1.2.5, and each unique nucleotide sequence was defined as a clonotype. MiTCR v1.1 was used to align the clonotypes against IMGT TRBV, TRBD and TRBJ reference segments. Only V-J combinations with frequency above 0.0001, covering about 99% of repertoires, were analysed. The TCS score was defined as the ratio of F50 (clonal expansion) to E x V (chaos), calculated using BLOSUM62-based TCRdist between CDR3 peptides within each V-J. Welch's t-statistics and random forest reduced several hundred V-J features to 13, which were used in a naive Bayes classifier (R e1071). Starting from the raw public reads, TCRdb applied fastp trimming at Q25, assembled clones with MiXCR and retained in-frame beta chains. Rows are unified per CDR3 protein, each entry keeping the most common DNA and genes. These V and J calls are TCRdb output, not the study's own analysis. In all, the sample holds approximately 370,000 distinct CDR3 sequences, and 15% of those were seen once. The ten largest make up over 25% of the sample.

With respect to this clonotype: Its antigen remains unidentified. Qualities for individual bases were not recorded, and no much larger clone is one base off.

The CDR3, cysteine through phenylalanine, is 15 amino acids long. Here the CDR3 DNA is all that survives: 45 bases in frame from base 1. CDR1 MGHRA and CDR2 YSYEKL are derived from the germline V gene. V loses 0 bases of germline sequence and J loses 9 bases, and the interval between the two ends is 15 bases. The investigation overall reported the following: Blood samples also contained most of the expanded thyroid clonotypes (frequency above 0.001), which suggests that blood repertoires may reflect thyroid immune responses. A model built on a 13 V-J signature distinguished ophthalmopathy from stable hyperthyroidism, reaching around 87% sensitivity and approximately 81% specificity in cross-validation and 80%/75% in testing. In validation, progression to ophthalmopathy was predicted by the model with nearly 71% sensitivity and nearly 75% specificity, a median of approximately 6.5 months before onset. Sample size was not statistically predetermined, and blinding of investigators to group allocation was not performed.

This clonotype originated in a woman in her twenties or thirties with Graves' hyperthyroidism. Material: blood. The chain is made from TRBV4-1 and TRBJ1-5; no D gene is confidently identified. The DNA sequence is given as TGCGCCAGCAGCCAAGAGGGAACGGGGAGCCGGCCCCAGCATTTT. Its translation reads: CASSQEGTGSRPQHF.